These T cell receptor beta chains were read from a single sample in a study of blood T cell repertoires in COVID-19. Produced via immunoSEQ multiplex PCR; TCRdb's table is partial and in-frame only. The table lists about 350,000 clones, roughly 86% of them singletons. What was sequenced was peripheral blood. The receptors stem from a man aged 25 to 40 with COVID-19, enrolled during active disease. Both conserved end residues are part of each CDR3. Fields, in order: D gene, clone size, V gene, J gene, CDR3 protein, CDR3 DNA. The D gene is left open where the match is weak. For some rows the clone size is stated as once, few or many, or as a class when expanded; others skip it.

TRBD1,few,TRBV4-3,TRBJ1-3,CASSQDLGQGTGNTIYF,TGCGCCAGCAGCCAAGATCTAGGACAGGGGACTGGAAACACCATATATTTT
TRBD1,-,TRBV5-1,TRBJ1-1,CASSRGQGTEAFF,TGCGCCAGCAGCAGGGGACAGGGCACTGAAGCTTTCTTT
-,-,TRBV7-3,TRBJ2-1,CASSPVQASYNEQFF,TGTGCCAGCAGTCCAGTCCAGGCCAGCTACAATGAGCAGTTCTTC
TRBD1,-,TRBV11-2,TRBJ1-1,CASSLVLTGGVAFF,TGTGCCAGCAGCTTAGTGTTGACAGGGGGGGTGGCTTTCTTT
TRBD2,-,TRBV30,TRBJ2-1,CAWGAWGLAGSRQFF,TGTGCCTGGGGGGCCTGGGGACTAGCGGGATCCCGGCAGTTCTTC
TRBD2,once,TRBV5-4,TRBJ2-1,CASSFSTSGDNEQFF,TGTGCCAGCAGCTTTAGTACTAGCGGGGACAATGAGCAGTTCTTC
-,-,TRBV6-5,TRBJ2-1,CASSTDYLRYNEQFF,TGTGCCAGCAGCACGGACTACCTCCGCTACAATGAGCAGTTCTTC
-,-,TRBV7-6,TRBJ1-6,CASSLVEDSPLHF,TGTGCCAGCAGCTTAGTTGAGGATTCACCCCTCCACTTT
TRBD1,-,TRBV5-8,TRBJ1-5,CASSIPTGTGDSQPQHF,TGTGCCAGCAGCATCCCAACCGGGACAGGGGATAGTCAGCCCCAGCATTTT
-,-,TRBV5-8,TRBJ2-7,CASSHLGAHYEQYF,TGTGCCAGCAGCCACTTGGGGGCCCACTACGAGCAGTACTTC
-,-,TRBV7-2,TRBJ2-3,CASSSAGREQGGLGWNTQYF,TGTGCCAGCAGCTCAGCGGGGCGGGAGCAAGGGGGTCTAGGTTGGAATACGCAGTATTTT
-,-,TRBV4-2,TRBJ2-5,CASSQIRGTETQYF,TGTGCCAGCAGCCAAATTAGGGGCACAGAGACCCAGTACTTC
TRBD1,-,TRBV5-4,TRBJ1-2,CASSLEGQVLYGYTF,TGTGCCAGCAGCTTGGAAGGACAGGTCCTCTATGGCTACACCTTC